The 15 T cell receptor beta chains listed next were all sequenced from one sample in a study of blood T cell repertoires in COVID-19. Libraries were prepared by immunoSEQ multiplex PCR; TCRdb keeps only in-frame clonotypes and omits some of them. The table shows 200,000 to 300,000 clones, with approximately 82% occurring only once. Sequencing was done on a sample of peripheral blood. All receptors come from a man aged 40-49 years who had recovered from COVID-19.

V is TRBV6-5 and J is TRBJ2-3; D is possibly TRBD1 (6 bases). The V and J ends lost 0 bases and 14 bases respectively, with 15 bases between them. CDR3 length: 13 amino acids. Per germline, CDR1 MNHEY and CDR2 SVGAGI. The CDR3 here is CASSYSGRQVLYF. DNA for the CDR3: TGTGCCAGCAGTTACTCGGGGCGACAGGTTCTGTATTTT.

The chain links TRBV6-6 to TRBJ2-7, with unresolved D. In germline, CDR1 is MNHNY, CDR2 SVGAGI (reference sequence). With 7 bases removed from V and 2 bases from J, the gap between germline ends came to 18 bases. The CDR3 sequence is 15 residues long. The CDR3 protein is CASTHRLSGAYEQYF. The DNA of the CDR3 is TGTGCCAGCACCCACCGGTTGTCAGGTGCCTACGAGCAGTACTTC.

The chain combines TRBV5-1 with TRBJ1-1; possibly TRBD1 for D (5 bases). The germline CDR1 and CDR2 sequences are SGHRS and YFSETQ. This CDR3 has 13 amino acids. The V end lost 3 bases, the J end lost 5 bases, and 11 bases lay between the germline ends. CDR3 loop: CASSSLRGTEAFF. In nucleotides, the CDR3 is TGCGCCAGCAGCTCCCTCCGGGGGACTGAAGCTTTCTTT.

The chain combines TRBV3-1 (or the pseudogene TRBV3-2) with TRBJ1-6, with TRBD1 identical over 9 bases. After removal of 4 bases from V and 9 bases from J, the junction contained 7 bases not matched to a gene. This CDR3 region has 15 residues. Germline CDR1 is LGHDT and CDR2 is YNNKEL (reference sequence). CDR3 DNA sequence: TGTGCCAGCAGCCTCGGTGGACAGGGGACTTCACCCCTCCACTTT. It codes for CASSLGGQGTSPLHF.

The J gene is TRBJ1-2, the V gene TRBV3-1 (or the pseudogene TRBV3-2), with D maybe TRBD1 (5 bases). The CDR3 length is 13 residues. Germline lookup yields CDR1 LGHDT and CDR2 YNNKEL (reference sequence). Trimming removed 0 bases from V and 8 bases from J, with 10 bases in between. DNA for the CDR3: TGTGCCAGCAGCCAAGATTATTACAGGGGCTACACCTTC. Its protein product is CASSQDYYRGYTF.

This clone appeared once. Written as DNA, the CDR3 is TGTGCCAGCAGTAGGGACACGAGCTCCTATAATTCACCCCTCCACTTT. Protein: CASSRDTSSYNSPLHF. V and J are TRBV6-2 or TRBV6-3 and TRBJ1-6; perhaps TRBD1 as D (6 bases). Germline loops: CDR1 MNHEY, CDR2 SVGEGT. The CDR3 totals 16 residues. V was trimmed by 5 bases and J by 0 bases, leaving 11 bases between them.

This rearrangement joins TRBV12-5 to TRBJ2-1, with 8 bases identical to TRBD2. V gave up 4 bases and J gave up 4 bases; unmatched junction bases: 6. The CDR3 loop spans 15 amino acids. The V gene's germline CDR1 is LGHNT and CDR2 FRNRAP. Here the CDR3 reads CASGSIAGLYNEQFF. CDR3 nucleotide sequence: TGTGCTAGTGGTTCCATAGCGGGACTTTACAATGAGCAGTTCTTC.

This sequence joins TRBV4-3 and TRBJ1-2; TRBD1 agrees at 11 bases. The length of the CDR3 is 16 residues. After removal of 0 bases from V and 8 bases from J, the junction contained 8 bases not matched to a gene. The germline CDR1 and CDR2 sequences are LGHNA and YSLEER. In DNA, the CDR3 is TGCGCCAGCAGCCAAGATCCGGGACAGGGGGTATACGGCTACACCTTC. It is translated as CASSQDPGQGVYGYTF.

The V gene is TRBV5-5, the J gene TRBJ2-7; D perhaps matches TRBD1 (5 bases). Germline CDR1 reads SGHKS; CDR2 reads YYEKEE (reference sequence). Trimming took 0 bases from V and 5 from J, leaving 12 bases between them. The CDR3 sequence is 14 residues long. The CDR3 DNA sequence: TGTGCCAGCAGCTTGGCCCCAGGGTCTCACGAGCAGTACTTC. Translating gives CASSLAPGSHEQYF. The whole variable domain, filled in from reference TRBV5-5 and TRBJ2-7, reads DAGVTQSPTHLIKTRGQQVTLRCSPISGHKSVSWYQQVLGQGPQFIFQYYEKEERGRGNFPDRFSARQFPNYSSELNVNALLLGDSALYLCASSLAPGSHEQYFGPGTRLTVT.

The chain is built from TRBV27 and TRBJ2-7, with D possibly matching TRBD2 (6 bases). CDR3 length: 13 residues. Per germline, CDR1 MNHEY and CDR2 SMNVEV (reference sequence). Deletions cut 3 bases from V and 3 bases from J, with 9 bases between. The CDR3 sequence is CASSFVGSYEQYF. The CDR3 DNA reads as TGTGCCAGCAGTTTCGTCGGGAGCTACGAGCAGTACTTC.

The chain couples TRBV18 to TRBJ1-1; D is unclear. The germline V and J ends were trimmed by 3 bases and 4 bases, with 12 bases remaining between them. CDR1 and CDR2 from the germline V gene are KGHSH and LQKENI. The CDR3 extends over 14 amino acids. This CDR3 reads CASSPPSQVTEAFF. The CDR3 coding sequence is TGTGCCAGCTCACCCCCGAGTCAAGTCACTGAAGCTTTCTTT.

V usage is TRBV19 and J usage is TRBJ1-1, with D unclear. V shed 3 bases and J shed 4 bases, with 9 bases lying between them. The CDR3 loop spans 13 amino acids. In germline, CDR1 is LNHDA, CDR2 SQIVND (reference sequence). DNA of the CDR3: TGTGCCAGTAGTATGAGCTACGGCACTGAAGCTTTCTTT. Protein: CASSMSYGTEAFF. Full variable domain (outside the CDR3, taken from reference TRBV19 and TRBJ1-1): DGGITQSPKYLFRKEGQNVTLSCEQNLNHDAMYWYRQDPGQGLRLIYYSQIVNDFQKGDIAEGYSVSREKKESFPLTVTSAQKNPTAFYLCASSMSYGTEAFFGQGTRLTVV.

The rearrangement links TRBV18 to TRBJ2-4; TRBD2 might be the D (6 bases). The CDR3 is 14 amino acids. The germline CDR1 and CDR2 sequences are KGHSH and LQKENI. Trimming removed 6 bases at V and 2 bases at J, with 11 bases between. In DNA, the CDR3 is TGTGCCAGCTCGCCGGGAGTGACCAAAAACATTCAGTACTTC. Translation: CASSPGVTKNIQYF.

V gene TRBV2 combines with J gene TRBJ2-3, with D possibly TRBD2 on 5 matching bases. Deletions cut 2 bases from V and 4 bases from J, with 13 bases between. The CDR3 loop spans 15 amino acids. In germline, CDR1 is SNHLY, CDR2 FYNNEI. Here the CDR3 DNA reads TGTGCCAGCAGTGAACTAGCCTCTGGCGCAGATACGCAGTATTTT. Protein sequence: CASSELASGADTQYF. The complete variable domain, with remaining parts taken from reference TRBV2 and TRBJ2-3, reads EPEVTQTPSHQVTQMGQEVILRCVPISNHLYFYWYRQILGQKVEFLVSFYNNEISEKSEIFDDQFSVERPDGSNFTLKIRSTKLEDSAMYFCASSELASGADTQYFGPGTRLTVL.

The gene calls are TRBV11-2 and TRBJ1-2, with D unclear. The V and J ends lost 3 bases and 7 bases respectively, with 9 bases between them. There are 12 residues in the CDR3. Germline V lookup: CDR1 SGHAT, CDR2 FQNNGV. The CDR3 sequence is CASSLAGSGYTF. The CDR3 nucleotides read TGTGCCAGCAGCTTGGCGGGGTCTGGCTACACCTTC.